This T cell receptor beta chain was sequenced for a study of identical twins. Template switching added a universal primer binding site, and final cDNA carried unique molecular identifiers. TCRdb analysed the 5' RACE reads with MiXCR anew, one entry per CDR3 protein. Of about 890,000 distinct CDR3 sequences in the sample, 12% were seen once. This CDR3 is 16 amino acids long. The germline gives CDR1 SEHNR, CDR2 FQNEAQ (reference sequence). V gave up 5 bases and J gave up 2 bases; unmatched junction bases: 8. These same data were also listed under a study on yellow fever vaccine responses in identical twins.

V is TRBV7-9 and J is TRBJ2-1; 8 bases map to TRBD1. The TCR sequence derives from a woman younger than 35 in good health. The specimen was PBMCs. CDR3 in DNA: TGTGCCAGCAGCCCCTTTAGGACAGGGACCTACAATGAGCAGTTCTTC. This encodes CASSPFRTGTYNEQFF.